In its sample, the clone carrying this TCR beta chain was seen many times. V was trimmed by 0 bases and J by 7 bases, leaving 12 bases between them. This CDR3 is 15 amino acids long. Germline values: CDR1 SGHVS, CDR2 FQNEAQ. The data were taken from a study of human T cells and chemical hapten exposure. Time point denoted: patch test 1, 2 weeks after DPC sensitization. Sample treatment: therapeutic diphenylcyclopropenone sensitization with weekly scalp DPC. TCRdb re-derived calls from the RACE reads in MiXCR, one entry per CDR3 protein. The sample shows 79,000 or so distinct CDR3 sequences, 10% of them seen only once.

The sample here was whole blood, taken in connection with sensitization to the hapten diphenylcyclopropenone (DPC). The rearrangement links TRBV7-8 to TRBJ2-2, with a tentative D call TRBD2 (6 bases). The TCR sequence derives from a woman between 45 and 60 years old with alopecia areata. Some clones in this sample may be carry-over from other donors' samples. The CDR3 loop is CASSLARAAGGELFF. The CDR3 bases are TGTGCCAGCAGCTTAGCGAGAGCAGCGGGCGGGGAGCTGTTTTTT.